The clone carrying this T cell receptor beta chain was picked up many times. Antigen specificity is unknown. The data were taken from a study of identical twins. Study-level results: Models predicted less out-of-frame TCR alpha sharing in monozygotic twins than was found.

A universal primer site was added by template switching, and unique molecular identifiers were carried by the cDNA. TCRdb passed the 5' RACE reads through MiXCR, listing each CDR3 protein once. The repertoire has some 330,000 distinct CDR3 sequences, approximately 8.8% of them found once; the top ten carry under 9.5%. The germline V gene encodes CDR1 MGHRA and CDR2 YSYEKL. This CDR3 has 18 residues. V was clipped by 1 base and J by 2 bases, with 17 bases between them. Sequences were obtained from naive T cells sorted from blood. The source of this sequence is a woman between 50 and 59 years old in good health. V is TRBV4-1 and J is TRBJ2-2, with D possibly TRBD2 on 6 matching bases. This CDR3 is CASSQGRLIAENTGELFF. The DNA of the CDR3 is TGCGCCAGCAGCCAAGGGAGACTGATAGCGGAAAACACCGGGGAGCTGTTTTTT.